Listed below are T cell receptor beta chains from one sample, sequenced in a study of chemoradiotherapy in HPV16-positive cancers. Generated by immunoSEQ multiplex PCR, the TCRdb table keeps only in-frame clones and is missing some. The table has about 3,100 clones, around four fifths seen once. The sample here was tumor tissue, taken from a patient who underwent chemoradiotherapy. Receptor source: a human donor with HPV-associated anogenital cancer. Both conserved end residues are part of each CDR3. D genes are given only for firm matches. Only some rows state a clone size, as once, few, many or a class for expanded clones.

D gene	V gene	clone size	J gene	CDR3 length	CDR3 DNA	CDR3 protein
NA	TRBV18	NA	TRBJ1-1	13	TGTGCCAGCTCGTACAGCATGAACACTGAAGCTTTCTTT	CASSYSMNTEAFF
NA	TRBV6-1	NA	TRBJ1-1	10	TGCGAATGGGGCGACACTGAAGCTTTCTTT	CEWGDTEAFF
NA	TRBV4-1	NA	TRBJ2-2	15	TGCGCCAGCAGCCAAGCTGTGTCGGCCTTCGGGGAGCTGTTTTTT	CASSQAVSAFGELFF
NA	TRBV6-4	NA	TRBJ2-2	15	TGTGCCAGCAGTGTGGAGGGGGCGAACACCGGGGAGCTGTTTTTT	CASSVEGANTGELFF
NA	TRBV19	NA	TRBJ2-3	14	TGTGCCAGTAGCCCACAGGGCTCGACAGATACGCAGTATTTT	CASSPQGSTDTQYF
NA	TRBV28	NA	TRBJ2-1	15	TGTGCCAGCACAGTTTCAGTGTACGGGTACAATGAGCAGTTCTTC	CASTVSVYGYNEQFF
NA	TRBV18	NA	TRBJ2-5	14	TGTGCCAGCTCCCACGACCTCTCCCAAGAGACCCAGTACTTC	CASSHDLSQETQYF
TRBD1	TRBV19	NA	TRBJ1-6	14	TGTGCCAGTAGTATACGGACAGGAGATTCACCCCTCCACTTT	CASSIRTGDSPLHF
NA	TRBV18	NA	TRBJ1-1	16	TGTGCCAGCTCACGGCTCGGGGGCAAAACGAACACTGAAGCTTTCTTT	CASSRLGGKTNTEAFF
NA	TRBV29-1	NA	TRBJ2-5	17	TGCAGCGTTGAAGATCTTCATGGGGGACTCGGCCAAGAGACCCAGTACTTC	CSVEDLHGGLGQETQYF
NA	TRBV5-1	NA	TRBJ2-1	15	TGCGCCAGCAGCTTGTGGGAACCGACGGGTTATAAGTGGTTCTTC	CASSLWEPTGYKWFF
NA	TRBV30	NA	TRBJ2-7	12	TGTGCCTGGAGTGTAGGATTTTACGAGCAGTACTTC	CAWSVGFYEQYF
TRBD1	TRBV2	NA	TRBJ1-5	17	TGTGCCAGCAGTTCCGTACGGGACAGTGGGACGTGGCAGCCCCAGCATTTT	CASSSVRDSGTWQPQHF
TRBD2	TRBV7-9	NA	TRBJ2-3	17	TGTGCCAGCAGCTTAGGTCCGGGGGGAGTAAGCACAGATACGCAGTATTTT	CASSLGPGGVSTDTQYF
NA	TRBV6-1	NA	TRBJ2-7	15	TGTGCCACCAAGAGACCGGGTTGGGGATACTACGAGCAGTACTTC	CATKRPGWGYYEQYF
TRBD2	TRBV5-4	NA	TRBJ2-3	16	TGTGCCAGCAGGCCACAAGCGGGACCTCCCACAGATACGCAGTATTTT	CASRPQAGPPTDTQYF
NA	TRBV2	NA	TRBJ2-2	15	TGTGCCAGCAGGGACGGGGCTTCAAACACCGGGGAGCTGTTTTTT	CASRDGASNTGELFF
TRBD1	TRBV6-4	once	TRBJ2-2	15	TGTGCCAGCAGTCCGACAGGGGGCAGCACCGGGGAGCTGTTTTTT	CASSPTGGSTGELFF
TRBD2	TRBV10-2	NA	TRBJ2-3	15	TGCGCCAGCAGAGTACTAGCGGGATTGACAGATACGCAGTATTTT	CASRVLAGLTDTQYF
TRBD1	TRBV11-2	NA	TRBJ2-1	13	TGTGCCAGCAGCTCGGACAGGGGCAATGAGCAGTTCTTC	CASSSDRGNEQFF
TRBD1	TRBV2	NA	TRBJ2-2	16	TGTGCCAGCAGTGAATATGGCAGGGGGTTCACCGGGGAGCTGTTTTTT	CASSEYGRGFTGELFF
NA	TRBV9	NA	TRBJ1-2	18	TGTGCCAGCAGCGTCACGATTGGGGAAGGCGCCTCCAGCTATGGCTACACCTTC	CASSVTIGEGASSYGYTF
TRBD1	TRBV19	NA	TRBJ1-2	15	TGTGCCAGTAGTAGGGGACAGGGAAGTCACTATGGCTACACCTTC	CASSRGQGSHYGYTF
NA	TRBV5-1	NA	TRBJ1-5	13	TGCGCCAGCAGGGGAAGTGACAATCAGCCCCAGCATTTT	CASRGSDNQPQHF
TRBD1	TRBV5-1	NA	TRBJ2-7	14	TGCGCCAGCAGCGAAGCCGGGACAGGAGGCCCTTGGTACTTC	CASSEAGTGGPWYF
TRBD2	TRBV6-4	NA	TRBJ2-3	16	TGTGCCAGCAGTGCAGGGAGATCGGGAGGCTCAGATACGCAGTATTTT	CASSAGRSGGSDTQYF
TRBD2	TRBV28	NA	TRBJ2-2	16	TGTGCCAGCAGGGGACTAGCGGGAGCGTACACCGGGGAGCTGTTTTTT	CASRGLAGAYTGELFF
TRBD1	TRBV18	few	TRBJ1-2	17	TGTGCCAGCTCACCACTAAAACCGACAGGGGTACACTATGGCTACACCTTC	CASSPLKPTGVHYGYTF
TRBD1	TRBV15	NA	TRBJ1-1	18	TGTGCCACCAGCAGAGATCCTGGGGATACAGGGGGCAACACTGAAGCTTTCTTT	CATSRDPGDTGGNTEAFF
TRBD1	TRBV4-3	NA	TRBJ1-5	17	TGCGCCAGCAGCCAAGATCTCGGGGGGACAGGGCATCAGCCCCAGCATTTT	CASSQDLGGTGHQPQHF
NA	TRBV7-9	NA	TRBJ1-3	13	TGTGCCAGCAGCTTAAACAGGGGAAACACCATATATTTT	CASSLNRGNTIYF
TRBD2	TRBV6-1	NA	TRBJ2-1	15	TGTGCCACTGGATGGGGGAGCGGGGAGTCCGATGAGCAGTTCTTC	CATGWGSGESDEQFF
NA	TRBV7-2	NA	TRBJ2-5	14	TGTGCCAGCAGCTTTAAGTTCAGCAAGGAAACCCAGTACTTC	CASSFKFSKETQYF
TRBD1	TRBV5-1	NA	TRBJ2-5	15	TGCGCCAGCAGGATCGGGACAGGGGCCCAAGAGACCCAGTACTTC	CASRIGTGAQETQYF
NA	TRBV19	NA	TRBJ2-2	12	TGTGCCAGTCTCAGGGCCACCGGGGAGCTGTTTTTT	CASLRATGELFF
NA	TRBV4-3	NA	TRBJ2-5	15	TGCGCCAGCAGCCAAGAGAGGGGGGGTCAAGAGACCCAGTACTTC	CASSQERGGQETQYF
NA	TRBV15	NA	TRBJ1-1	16	TGTGCCACCAGCAGAGATTTTTTTCAGGGGCACACTGAAGCTTTCTTT	CATSRDFFQGHTEAFF
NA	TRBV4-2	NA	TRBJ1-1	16	TGTGCCAGCAGCCAAGATAGCGCAATAATGAACACTGAAGCTTTCTTT	CASSQDSAIMNTEAFF
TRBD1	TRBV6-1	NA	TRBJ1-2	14	TGTGCCAGCAGGCCGTCACAGGGGCTGGGGGGCTACACCTTC	CASRPSQGLGGYTF
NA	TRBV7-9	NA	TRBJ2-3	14	TGTGCCAGCAGCTTGTGGATGGACGCAGATACGCAGTATTTT	CASSLWMDADTQYF
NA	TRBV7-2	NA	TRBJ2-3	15	TGTGCCAGCAGCTTAGGGCGTCAAGGCACAGATACGCAGTATTTT	CASSLGRQGTDTQYF
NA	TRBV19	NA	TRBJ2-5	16	TGTGCCAGTAGTATGAGGGGGGGAGGACCACAAGAGACCCAGTACTTC	CASSMRGGGPQETQYF
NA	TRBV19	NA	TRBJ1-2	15	TGTGCCAGTAGTTACACCAGGGGACTTAACTATGGCTACACCTTC	CASSYTRGLNYGYTF
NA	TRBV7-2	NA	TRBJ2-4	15	TGTGCCAGCAGCCCAAACAGGCTAGCCAAAAACATTCAGTACTTC	CASSPNRLAKNIQYF
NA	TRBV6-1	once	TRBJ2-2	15	TGTGCCAGCAGTGAAGTGGTCAGGGTAACCGGGGAGCTGTTTTTT	CASSEVVRVTGELFF
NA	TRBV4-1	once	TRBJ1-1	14	TGCGCCAGCAGCCGCGGACAGTTGAACACTGAAGCTTTCTTT	CASSRGQLNTEAFF
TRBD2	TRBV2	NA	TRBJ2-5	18	TGTGCCAGCAGTGTAGGGACTAGCGGGGCCTATCTCCAGGAGACCCAGTACTTC	CASSVGTSGAYLQETQYF
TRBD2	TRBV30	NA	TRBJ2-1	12	TGTGCGGAGGGGGAAGCGGGGGGAGAGCAGTTCTTC	CAEGEAGGEQFF
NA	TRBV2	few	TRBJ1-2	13	TGTGCCAGCAGTCAAGACACCGACTATGGCTACACCTTC	CASSQDTDYGYTF
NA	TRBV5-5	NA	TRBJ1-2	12	TGTGCCAGCTCTACAGGGAGTAGCGGCTACACCTTC	CASSTGSSGYTF
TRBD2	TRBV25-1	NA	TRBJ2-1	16	TGTGCCAGCAGTGATTGGCTAGCGGGAGGTTACAATGAGCAGTTCTTC	CASSDWLAGGYNEQFF
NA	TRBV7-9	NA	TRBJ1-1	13	TGTGCCAGCAGCATTCAGGGGTACACTGAAGCTTTCTTT	CASSIQGYTEAFF
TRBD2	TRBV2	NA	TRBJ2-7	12	TGTGCCAGCAGCACCCAGACTAGCGAGTTGTACTTC	CASSTQTSELYF
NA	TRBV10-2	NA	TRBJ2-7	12	TGCGCCAGCAGTCTGACGGCCTACGAGCAGTACTTC	CASSLTAYEQYF
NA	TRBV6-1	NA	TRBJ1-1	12	TGTGCCAGCAGGGGACCATACACTGAAGCTTTCTTT	CASRGPYTEAFF
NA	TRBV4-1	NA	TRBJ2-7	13	TGCGCCAGCAGCCTAGGACTCCTCTACGAGCAGTACTTC	CASSLGLLYEQYF
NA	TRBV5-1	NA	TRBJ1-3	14	TGCGCCAGCAGCTTGGGGCAGGCCGGCGGCACCATATATTTT	CASSLGQAGGTIYF
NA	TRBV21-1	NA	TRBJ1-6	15	TGTGCCAGCAGCAAAAAGACTAGGCCCTATTCACCCCTCCACTTT	CASSKKTRPYSPLHF
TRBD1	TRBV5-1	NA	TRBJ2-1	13	TGCGCCAGCAGCCCGGACAGGGTAGGGGAGCAGTTCTTC	CASSPDRVGEQFF
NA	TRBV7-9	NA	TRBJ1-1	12	TGTGCCAGCAGCGTAGTACAGGGAAGGGCTTTCTTT	CASSVVQGRAFF